Listed below are T cell receptor beta chains from one sample, sequenced in a study of shared clonotypes between healthy human individuals. The data were produced by immunoSEQ multiplex PCR, yet TCRdb's version contains in-frame clones alone and is incomplete. The sample contains 2 million to 3 million clones, roughly 93% of which appear only once. Sequenced sample: naive CD4+ T cells from PBMCs. These receptors all stem from a man aged 18 to 30 in good health. Some clones in this sample may be carry-over from other donors' samples. CDR3s include the opening cysteine and the closing phenylalanine or tryptophan. The order of the fields is J gene, D gene, clone size, V gene, CDR3 protein, CDR3 DNA. A D gene is named only where the DNA matches it firmly. A clone size is listed for some rows: how often the clone was seen (once, few, many), or a class if it is expanded.

TRBJ1-2	-	-	TRBV10-3	CAITSNREDGYTF	TGTGCCATCACTTCGAACAGGGAGGATGGCTACACCTTC
TRBJ2-2	-	-	TRBV19	CASSRPGRGAGELFF	TGTGCCAGTAGTCGCCCGGGACGGGGAGCGGGGGAGCTGTTTTTT
TRBJ1-2	-	-	TRBV19	CASSVAGTPNYGYTF	TGTGCCAGTAGCGTCGCCGGGACACCTAACTATGGCTACACCTTC
TRBJ1-5	TRBD1	-	TRBV6-4	CASSDRDRGTGNQPQHF	TGTGCCAGCAGTGACCGTGACAGGGGTACGGGCAATCAGCCCCAGCATTTT
TRBJ2-1	TRBD1	once	TRBV7-2	CASSRDRGLYEQFF	TGTGCCAGCAGCAGGGACAGGGGTCTCTATGAGCAGTTCTTC
TRBJ2-7	-	-	TRBV4-1	CASSRISSEQYF	TGCGCCAGCAGCCGAATAAGTAGCGAGCAGTACTTC
TRBJ1-1	TRBD1	-	TRBV13	CASSSQGITEAFF	TGTGCCAGCAGCTCACAGGGGATCACTGAAGCTTTCTTT
TRBJ1-5	TRBD1	-	TRBV30	CAWAQQGYSNQPQHF	TGTGCCTGGGCCCAACAGGGGTATAGCAATCAGCCCCAGCATTTT
TRBJ1-2	TRBD1	once	TRBV7-6	CASSLRVGQGAQDGYTF	TGTGCCAGCAGCTTACGGGTGGGACAGGGGGCACAGGATGGCTACACCTTC
TRBJ2-1	-	-	TRBV5-4	CASSDRSGNEQFF	TGTGCCAGCAGCGACAGGTCGGGTAATGAGCAGTTCTTC
TRBJ2-1	TRBD2	-	TRBV29-1	CSVTTQGAGAFYNEQFF	TGCAGCGTTACGACTCAAGGGGCGGGAGCCTTCTACAATGAGCAGTTCTTC
TRBJ2-2	-	-	TRBV15	CATSTALGELFF	TGTGCCACCAGCACCGCGCTCGGGGAGCTGTTTTTT
TRBJ2-7	TRBD1	-	TRBV10-2	CASRPGGKYEQYF	TGCGCCAGCAGGCCAGGGGGCAAATACGAGCAGTACTTC
TRBJ1-3	-	-	TRBV6-5	CATSHGNTIYF	TGTGCCACATCTCATGGAAACACCATATATTTT
TRBJ2-3	-	-	TRBV18	CASSPGTGHTDTQYF	TGTGCCAGCTCACCAGGCACAGGACACACAGATACGCAGTATTTT
TRBJ2-1	-	-	TRBV5-4	CASSLQVGTQGSNEQFF	TGTGCCAGCAGCTTGCAAGTGGGGACGCAAGGCTCCAATGAGCAGTTCTTC
TRBJ1-3	-	-	TRBV25-1	CASSDRGFAGNTIYF	TGTGCCAGCAGTGATAGGGGCTTCGCTGGAAACACCATATATTTT
TRBJ2-2	TRBD2	-	TRBV5-6	CASSGLAGVRTGELFF	TGTGCCAGCAGCGGGCTAGCGGGAGTTCGGACCGGGGAGCTGTTTTTT
TRBJ1-5	-	-	TRBV6-1	CASSESQGNQPQHF	TGTGCCAGCAGTGAGAGCCAGGGGAATCAGCCCCAGCATTTT
TRBJ2-7	-	-	TRBV28	CASSWNELNGIHF	TGTGCCAGCAGTTGGAATGAATTAAACGGGATTCACTTC
TRBJ1-4	-	once	TRBV7-6	CASSPRAAEGREKLFF	TGTGCCAGCAGCCCTAGGGCGGCGGAGGGACGCGAAAAACTGTTTTTT
TRBJ2-7	TRBD1	-	TRBV5-1	CASSLLGQATYEQYF	TGCGCCAGCAGCTTGTTGGGACAGGCGACCTACGAGCAGTACTTC
TRBJ2-5	-	once	TRBV19	CASSIVRLGRETQYF	TGTGCCAGTAGTATAGTCCGCCTGGGGCGGGAGACCCAGTACTTC
TRBJ1-2	-	-	TRBV6-1	CASAISGGYTF	TGTGCCAGCGCAATTTCAGGAGGCTACACCTTC
TRBJ2-5	-	-	TRBV7-3	CASSLRGAVPETQYF	TGTGCCAGCAGCTTACGTGGGGCGGTCCCGGAGACCCAGTACTTC
TRBJ2-3	-	once	TRBV28	CASSSAGTVDTQYF	TGTGCCAGCAGTTCTGCGGGGACGGTGGATACGCAGTATTTT
TRBJ2-5	TRBD1	-	TRBV5-1	CASSLGDSYQETQYF	TGCGCCAGCAGCTTGGGGGACAGCTACCAAGAGACCCAGTACTTC
TRBJ2-1	-	-	TRBV1	CTSSHPIGFYSYNEQFF	TGCACCAGCAGCCACCCCATTGGGTTCTACTCCTACAATGAGCAGTTCTTC
TRBJ2-1	TRBD2	-	TRBV12-5	CASGQGLGNYNEQFF	TGTGCTAGTGGTCAGGGACTAGGGAACTACAATGAGCAGTTCTTC
TRBJ2-1	-	-	TRBV7-9	CASSFGATYNEQFF	TGTGCCAGCAGCTTCGGGGCCACCTACAATGAGCAGTTCTTC
TRBJ1-2	-	-	TRBV7-9	CASSLPLTGGYTF	TGTGCCAGCAGCTTACCTCTCACCGGAGGCTACACCTTC
TRBJ2-7	TRBD1	-	TRBV23-1	CASHARTGESYEQYF	TGCGCCAGCCATGCCCGGACAGGGGAGTCTTACGAGCAGTACTTC
TRBJ2-1	-	-	TRBV2	CASTITGSSYNEQFF	TGTGCCAGCACGATCACAGGGTCCTCCTACAATGAGCAGTTCTTC
TRBJ1-2	-	-	TRBV20-1	CSAKGGGYTF	TGCAGTGCTAAAGGCGGTGGCTACACCTTC
TRBJ1-5	-	-	TRBV12-5	CASGIAHQPQHF	TGTGCTAGTGGTATAGCCCATCAGCCCCAGCATTTT
TRBJ1-1	-	-	TRBV19	CASSIGQRNTEAFF	TGTGCCAGTAGTATAGGACAGAGGAACACTGAAGCTTTCTTT
TRBJ1-5	-	-	TRBV5-1	CASSLDSHSNQPQHF	TGCGCCAGCAGCTTGGACAGTCATAGCAATCAGCCCCAGCATTTT
TRBJ2-3	-	-	TRBV27	CASSLEAGASVSTQYF	TGTGCCAGCAGTTTAGAAGCGGGCGCCAGTGTTTCAACGCAGTATTTT
TRBJ1-4	-	-	TRBV11-1	CASSLGQTATNEKLFF	TGTGCCAGCAGCTTGGGACAAACTGCAACTAATGAAAAACTGTTTTTT
TRBJ2-5	-	-	TRBV7-9	CASSFELETQYF	TGTGCCAGCAGCTTTGAGTTGGAGACCCAGTACTTC
TRBJ2-7	TRBD2	-	TRBV7-2	CASSQIAGAYEQYF	TGTGCCAGCAGTCAAATAGCGGGGGCCTACGAGCAGTACTTC
TRBJ2-1	TRBD1	-	TRBV7-9	CASSLALRDRHGEQFF	TGTGCCAGCAGCTTAGCACTCCGGGACAGACACGGTGAGCAGTTCTTC
TRBJ1-1	-	-	TRBV28	CASSLGSKLEAFF	TGTGCCAGCAGTTTAGGGAGCAAACTTGAAGCTTTCTTT
TRBJ1-1	-	-	TRBV7-2	CASSLRRYEAFF	TGTGCCAGCAGCCTCAGACGTTACGAAGCTTTCTTT
TRBJ2-3	-	-	TRBV29-1	CSADSGEDTQYF	TGCAGCGCCGACTCTGGGGAGGATACGCAGTATTTT
TRBJ2-5	-	-	TRBV15	CATSRDGQETQYF	TGTGCCACCAGCAGGGACGGGCAAGAGACCCAGTACTTC
TRBJ2-5	-	-	TRBV2	CASSEGSTQYF	TGTGCCAGCAGTGAGGGGTCCACCCAGTACTTC
TRBJ2-3	TRBD2	once	TRBV5-1	CASSLGGRGADTQYF	TGCGCCAGCAGCTTGGGCGGGAGAGGGGCAGATACGCAGTATTTT
TRBJ2-3	TRBD2	-	TRBV2	CASSERASGSGDTQYF	TGTGCCAGCAGTGAGAGAGCTAGCGGTTCGGGGGATACGCAGTATTTT
TRBJ2-2	-	-	TRBV6-5	CASSFRLNTGELFF	TGTGCCAGCAGTTTCAGGTTGAACACCGGGGAGCTGTTTTTT
TRBJ2-3	-	-	TRBV7-2	CASSLAGTPVSDTQYF	TGTGCCAGCAGCTTAGCGGGGACCCCAGTCTCAGATACGCAGTATTTT
TRBJ2-7	TRBD2	-	TRBV27	CASSFPGTSGRAEQYF	TGTGCCAGCAGTTTCCCCGGGACTAGCGGGAGGGCCGAGCAGTACTTC